The 5 T cell receptor beta chains reported below all come from one sample, sequenced in a study of patients and donors after allogeneic stem cell transplantation. TCRdb called the RT-PCR reads again in MiXCR, with one record for every CDR3 protein. The data hold more than 850,000 distinct CDR3 sequences, with roughly 18% observed a single time. The sample taken for sequencing was blood, either unsorted or a sorted T cell fraction (not recorded which). These receptors all stem from a human donor who was either an allogeneic HSCT recipient or a stem cell or donor lymphocyte infusion donor (not recorded which). It is not recorded whose cells these are; they may come from a transplant donor.

This clonotype was picked up a small number of times. This rearrangement joins TRBV5-1 to TRBJ1-1; D unresolved. The CDR3 contains 15 residues. V lost 0 bases and J 0 bases, leaving 9 bases between the germline ends. In germline, CDR1 is SGHRS, CDR2 YFSETQ. This chain's CDR3 is CASSLGWTMNTEAFF. The CDR3 region has the DNA TGCGCCAGCAGCTTGGGTTGGACCATGAACACTGAAGCTTTCTTT.

This clonotype was observed at least ten times. The V and J genes are TRBV5-1 and TRBJ1-6; D uncertain. The CDR3 covers 14 residues. Trimming cost V 4 bases and J 5 bases, with 10 bases left between them. CDR1 is SGHRS and CDR2 is YFSETQ in the germline V gene. The CDR3 DNA reads TGCGCCAGCAGCCTCGCGAACGATAATTCACCCCTCCACTTT. Translation: CASSLANDNSPLHF.

This chain connects TRBV7-6 to TRBJ2-1; D gene unclear. Germline V CDR1 and CDR2: SGHVS, FNYEAQ. Trimming stripped 2 bases from V and 4 bases from J, with 15 bases between. This CDR3 has 16 amino acids. The CDR3 sequence: CASSLLRPGSYNEQFF. CDR3 sequence (DNA): TGTGCCAGCAGCTTACTCCGGCCCGGATCGTACAATGAGCAGTTCTTC.

J is TRBJ2-1 and V is TRBV15, with TRBD1 matching 11 bases. The CDR3 extends over 15 amino acids. V shed 4 bases and J 9 bases; nucleotides not matched to a gene: 8. CDR1 is LNHNV and CDR2 is YYDKDF in the germline V gene (reference sequence). CDR3 in amino acids: CATSKAGTGGGEQFF. For the CDR3, the DNA is TGTGCCACCAGCAAAGCCGGGACAGGGGGAGGTGAGCAGTTCTTC.

This clonotype was observed at least ten times. V usage is TRBV11-3 and J usage is TRBJ2-3; D is possibly TRBD1 or TRBD2 (5 bases each). Germline loops: CDR1 SGHNT, CDR2 YENEEA. The CDR3 runs 14 residues. V gave up 3 bases and J gave up 3 bases, with 10 bases separating them. As DNA, the CDR3 is TGTGCCAGCAGCTTGGGGCCGGGAACAGATACGCAGTATTTT. Its protein is CASSLGPGTDTQYF.